Below are 11 T cell receptor beta chains sequenced from a single sample in a study of technical replicates of blood from several donors. Sequencing used immunoSEQ multiplex PCR; TCRdb keeps in-frame clones, though not all of them. Found here are tens of thousands of clones, over 80% of them singletons; the top ten hold 0.42%. Sequencing was done on a sample of T cells isolated from PBMCs. These receptors were obtained from a human donor in good health.

The chain recombines TRBV2 with TRBJ2-3; D possibly corresponds to TRBD2 (5 bases). The V end was cut by 7 bases, the J end by 3 bases, with 17 bases between. This CDR3 is built from 15 residues. Germline V gene data show CDR1 as SNHLY and CDR2 as FYNNEI. CDR3 loop: CASTEIDTGTDTQYF. Written as DNA, the CDR3 is TGTGCCAGCACCGAAATAGATACGGGAACAGATACGCAGTATTTT.

The genes are TRBV7-2 and TRBJ1-4; possibly TRBD1 for D (5 bases). The germline V and J ends were trimmed by 4 bases and 6 bases, with 18 bases remaining between them. Germline V gene data show CDR1 as SGHTA and CDR2 as FQGNSA. There are 16 residues in the CDR3. CDR3 DNA sequence: TGTGCCAGCAGCTCAACTCGCGGGGGTCTAGATGAAAAACTGTTTTTT. Amino acids: CASSSTRGGLDEKLFF.

The CDR3 reads CASSYSRAMGEAFF. Written as DNA, the CDR3 is TGTGCCAGCAGTTACTCGAGGGCTATGGGTGAAGCTTTCTTT. This chain links TRBV6-5 with TRBJ1-1; no clear D gene. The germline V and J ends were trimmed by 0 bases and 7 bases, with 12 bases remaining between them. Germline-derived CDR1 and CDR2 are MNHEY and SVGAGI. This CDR3 is built from 14 residues.

The sample holds one count of this clone. The gene calls are TRBV27 and TRBJ2-5; perhaps TRBD2 as D (5 bases). Trimming stripped 4 bases from V and 3 bases from J, with 9 bases between. The CDR3 extends over 13 amino acids. CDR1 and CDR2 from the germline V gene are MNHEY and SMNVEV (reference sequence). The CDR3 region has the DNA TGTGCCAGCAGTTCTGGGAGAAAAGAGACCCAGTACTTC. Residues: CASSSGRKETQYF.

The genes are TRBV7-2 and TRBJ2-7; D remains unclear. V dropped 1 base and J dropped 2 bases, with 12 bases sitting between them. This CDR3 has 15 amino acids. Looked up from germline, CDR1 is SGHTA and CDR2 is FQGNSA. The CDR3 here is CASSLEVGYPYEQYF. In DNA form, the CDR3 reads TGTGCCAGCAGCTTAGAGGTGGGCTATCCCTACGAGCAGTACTTC.

The chain is built from TRBV5-6 and TRBJ2-7; 9 bases line up with TRBD2. Losses at the gene ends were 1 base for V and 1 base for J; bases not matched to a gene: 3. There are 15 residues in the CDR3. The V gene's germline CDR1 is SGHDT and CDR2 YYEEEE. The DNA of the CDR3 is TGTGCCAGCAGCTTGTTAGCGGGGGTATCCTACGAGCAGTACTTC. Translation gives CASSLLAGVSYEQYF.

There are a few counts of this clone. The chain combines TRBV6-5 with TRBJ1-1, with 9 bases that match TRBD1. The germline V gene encodes CDR1 MNHEY and CDR2 SVGAGI. This CDR3 contains 14 residues. V gave up 8 bases and J gave up 8 bases; unmatched junction bases: 12. The CDR3 DNA reads TGTGCCAGCTCTTCCGGGACAGGGATTACCGAAGCTTTCTTT. Amino acids: CASSSGTGITEAFF.

The chain is built from TRBV19 and TRBJ1-2, with 8 bases aligning to TRBD1. J lost 4 bases, V lost 9 bases, and 22 bases had no gene match. This CDR3 is built from 18 residues. Looked up from germline, CDR1 is LNHDA and CDR2 is SQIVND (reference sequence). CDR3 protein: CASKKRQGTGKTVYGYTF. Here the CDR3 DNA reads TGTGCCAGCAAAAAACGCCAGGGGACAGGCAAAACCGTCTATGGCTACACCTTC.

The chain uses TRBV6-5 and TRBJ2-3; TRBD2 agrees at 9 bases. V lost 2 bases to trimming and J lost 0 bases; unmatched junction nucleotides: 0. Looked up from germline, CDR1 is MNHEY and CDR2 is SVGAGI. The CDR3 has 15 residues. The DNA for the CDR3 is TGTGCCAGCAGTTACACTAGCGGGAGCACAGATACGCAGTATTTT. Encoded protein: CASSYTSGSTDTQYF.

The chain couples TRBV10-3 to TRBJ2-1, with TRBD2 matching 10 bases. The germline CDR1 and CDR2 sequences are ENHRY and SYGVKD. The CDR3 consists of 17 residues. V lost 2 bases and J lost 0; bases outside the gene matches: 4. The CDR3 bases are TGTGCCATCAGTGAGCCAGCTAGCGGGAGCTCCTACAATGAGCAGTTCTTC. Protein sequence: CAISEPASGSSYNEQFF.

The chain couples TRBV5-6 to TRBJ2-6; 7 bases agree with TRBD1. The CDR3 extends over 17 amino acids. Germline V lookup: CDR1 SGHDT, CDR2 YYEEEE. The V and J ends lost 3 bases and 1 base, in that order; junction bases with no gene match: 7. The CDR3 protein is CASSSTGARSGANVLTF. The CDR3 nucleotides read TGTGCCAGCAGCTCCACAGGGGCGAGGTCTGGGGCCAACGTCCTGACTTTC.